This T cell receptor beta chain emerged from a study of identical twins (TCRdb year 2016). In the study overall: To test whether fetal clonotypes persist, the study used deep sequencing on TCR alpha and beta repertoires from monozygotic twins, unrelated adults of various ages, and cord blood. To rule out contamination, the twin experiments were replicated at different times with different library preparation protocols. What the research found in general, with its limitations: Zero-insertion analyses could be partly confounded by invariant T cells such as MAIT and iNKT, although diverse VJ usage argued against such confounding for most clonotypes. Out-of-frame TCR alpha sequences shared between twins showed an excess of low generation-probability sequences compared with coincidental sharing between unrelated individuals. Fewer insertions were carried by abundant cord blood beta clonotypes; a weaker similar trend was observed in young adult naive repertoires, while no such trend was observed in memory repertoires. Out-of-frame TCR alpha sharing in monozygotic twins was systematically underestimated by recombination models, whereas sharing between unrelated individuals was in agreement with the recombination models. Excess twin sharing in beta out-of-frame sequences was weaker because fewer shared sequences lowered the signal-to-noise ratio. Because the same donors could not be followed over many years, the conclusions relied on cross-sectional statistical analysis.

Ten or more counts support this clonotype. The target of this receptor is not known. Per-nucleotide qualities are absent, and no much larger clonotype sits a single base away. Libraries were built with 5' RACE. The sequencer was an Illumina HiSeq 2000. A universal primer binding site was added through template switching, and the final cDNA carried a unique molecular identifier so that TCR cDNA molecules could be counted accurately. First-strand cDNA for TCR alpha and beta chains was synthesized from specific primers in the conserved constant-segment region. To control for contamination, every cDNA library carried two barcodes: a SMART-Mk sample barcode plus Illumina barcodes. TruSeq adapter sequences, together with Illumina sample barcodes, were added in two successive PCR steps. TCR alpha and beta cDNA libraries were sequenced on the Illumina HiSeq platform with custom primers. For the original study's pipeline: Unique molecular identifiers were extracted from raw reads with MiGEC, and CDR3 positions were determined with MiXCR. For each individual, recombination models were inferred using an EM algorithm with the repgenHMM and IGoR tools. Shared clonotype analysis was performed with the tcR package in R, normalizing sharing by the product of cloneset sizes. To study raw recombination without the effects of thymic and clonal selection, out-of-frame nonproductive sequences were analyzed. The raw public reads went through TCRdb reprocessing: fastp at Q25, MiXCR clone calling, in-frame beta chains kept. One record per CDR3 amino acid sequence lists the most common genes and DNA. The V and J calls, along with clone size, are taken from TCRdb and not from the paper's own processing. Recorded for this sample are around 490,000 distinct CDR3 sequences; roughly an eighth of them occurred a single time. The leading ten clones occupy approximately 0.98% of the sample.

Reading from cysteine to phenylalanine, the CDR3 counts 14 amino acids. The read is trimmed to its CDR3 DNA, 42 bases read in frame from base 1. Here V drops 2 bases and J drops 2 bases, and the junction holds 4 bases not matched to any gene. The germline V gene yields SGHRS for CDR1 and YFSETQ for CDR2. Only healthy Caucasian donors were included. Three pairs of female monozygotic twins, all aged roughly 18 to 30 years, were included in the twin cohort. CD4+ and CD8+ T cell populations were isolated with positive isolation kits from Invitrogen. Separately, the same data were catalogued under a study of yellow fever vaccine responses in identical twins. The second study's authors report: The authors reported that the T cell response to vaccination in identical twins appeared partly convergent and partly personalized. Focusing on identical twins, the study followed the T cell clones that responded to the vaccine, and did so with precision.

Material for sequencing was CD4+ T cells sorted from blood. This chain joins TRBV5-1 to TRBJ2-7; TRBD2 matches 7 bases in the middle. This clonotype was sampled from a young woman in good health. The CDR3 corresponds to CASSFLGTTYEQYF. The sequenced DNA: TGCGCCAGCAGCTTTCTAGGGACTACCTACGAGCAGTACTTC. The full variable domain, completed from the reference TRBV5-1 and TRBJ2-7 proteins outside the CDR3, reads KAGVTQTPRYLIKTRGQQVTLSCSPISGHRSVSWYQQTPGQGLQFLFEYFSETQRNKGNFPGRFSGRQFSNSRSEMNVSTLELGDSALYLCASSFLGTTYEQYFGPGTRLTVT.